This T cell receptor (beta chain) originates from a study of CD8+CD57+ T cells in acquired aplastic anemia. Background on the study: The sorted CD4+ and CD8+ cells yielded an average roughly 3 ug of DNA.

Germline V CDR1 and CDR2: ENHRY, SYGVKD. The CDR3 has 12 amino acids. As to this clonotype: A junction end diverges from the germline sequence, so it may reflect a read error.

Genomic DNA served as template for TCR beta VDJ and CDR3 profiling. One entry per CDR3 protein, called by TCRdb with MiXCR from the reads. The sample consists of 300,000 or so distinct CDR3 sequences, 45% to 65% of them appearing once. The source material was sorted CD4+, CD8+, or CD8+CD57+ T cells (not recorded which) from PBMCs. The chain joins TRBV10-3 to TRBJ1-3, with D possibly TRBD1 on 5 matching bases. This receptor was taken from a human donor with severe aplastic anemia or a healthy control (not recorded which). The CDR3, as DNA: TGTGCCATCAGTGGACAGACAAACACCATATACTTT. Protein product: CAISGQTNTIYF.